This T cell receptor (beta chain) was profiled in a study of PD-1 blockade in classical Hodgkin lymphoma. Autologous stem cell transplantation was followed by relapse in every patient, and brentuximab vedotin exposure varied. Responses achieved at best were complete response, partial response or progressive disease. In regard to this clone: The antigen remains undetermined.

This CDR3 comprises 14 residues. V lost 5 bases and J lost 5; bases outside the gene matches: 7. The germline V gene has CDR1 LGHNT and CDR2 FRNRAP. Libraries were prepared by immunoSEQ multiplex PCR; TCRdb keeps only in-frame clonotypes and omits some of them. The table includes roughly 140,000 clones, nearly 80% detected once. Study results and caveats: In newly diagnosed patients, baseline TCR diversity was reportedly below that of healthy donors. Before treatment, complete responders showed about the same diversity as newly diagnosed patients.

Material: peripheral blood mononuclear cells (PBMCs), obtained before the second cycle of nivolumab. This rearrangement joins TRBV12-5 to TRBJ2-7; 9 positions agree with TRBD1. This clonotype originated in a human donor with classical Hodgkin lymphoma. DNA for the CDR3: TGTGCTAGTGGTCAGACAGGGGGGGCCGACGAGCAGTACTTC. This sequence encodes CASGQTGGADEQYF.